This T cell receptor beta chain was sequenced for a study of T cell responses to AZD1222 COVID-19 vaccine. Study-level results: Spike-specific TCR breadth rose after two AZD1222 doses, and depth rose as well. The sample set comprised mostly white British donors with more females, and clonal diversity was possibly underestimated. The study found vaccine-associated CD4 TCRs spanning spike, dominant at 160-218 and 743-854. Recipients of AZD1222 seropositive at baseline numbered only 5 or 6.

Method: immunoSEQ multiplex PCR; TCRdb's copy keeps in-frame clones and lacks some. This table has fewer than 200,000 clones, 90% appearing once. Details on this clone: Antigen: not known.

The TCR originated in an adult who received the MenACWY meningococcal vaccine as a control. The sample here was peripheral blood, taken 28 days after the second dose of the MenACWY control vaccine.

The CDR3 coding sequence is TGTGCCAGCAGGGAGGATCCCTACGCTAACTATGGCTACACCTTC. Translated: CASREDPYANYGYTF. The chain carries TRBV27 and TRBJ1-2; no definite D call. In germline, CDR1 is MNHEY, CDR2 SMNVEV (reference sequence). Trimming removed 6 bases at V and 0 bases at J, with 14 bases between. The CDR3 covers 15 residues.